The sequence of this T cell receptor (beta chain) was determined in a study of monozygotic twins with inflammatory bowel disease. With respect to this clonotype: The target antigen is unknown.

The CDR3 consists of 19 residues. From germline, CDR1 is KGHDR and CDR2 SFDVKD. Blood samples, whole and unsorted for T cells, yielded the isolated total RNA. The quantity of total RNA per TCR library was around 3.5 ug. Addition of UMIs with a 6-nucleotide sample barcode was achieved by template switching. TCRdb reanalyzed the 5' RACE reads, giving one entry per CDR3 protein sequence and no DNA. In all, the sample yields around 450,000 distinct CDR3 sequences. Findings and caveats of the study: With inverse Simpson as the measure, TCRbeta diversity was lower in IBD patients than in healthy co-twins.

The chain links TRBV24-1 to TRBJ2-6; as DNA is missing, the TRBD1 call by TCRdb cannot be tested. The origin of this receptor is a human donor with ulcerative colitis or Crohn's disease, or a healthy co-twin of an affected twin (not recorded which). The sequenced material came from blood. Here the CDR3 reads CATSDLKGGPLSGANVLTF.